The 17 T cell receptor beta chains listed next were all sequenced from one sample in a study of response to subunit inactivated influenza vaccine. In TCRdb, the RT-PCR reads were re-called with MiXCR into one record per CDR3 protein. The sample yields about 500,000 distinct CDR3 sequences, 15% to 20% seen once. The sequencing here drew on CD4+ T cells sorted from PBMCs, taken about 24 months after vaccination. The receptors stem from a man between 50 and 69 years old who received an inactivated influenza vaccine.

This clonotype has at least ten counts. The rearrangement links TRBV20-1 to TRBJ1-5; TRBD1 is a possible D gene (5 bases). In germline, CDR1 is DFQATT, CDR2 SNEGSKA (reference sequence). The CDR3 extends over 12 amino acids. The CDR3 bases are TGCAGCGCCTACCGGGGGTGGCCGCCCCAGCATTTT. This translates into CSAYRGWPPQHF.

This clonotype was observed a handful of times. The CDR3 region is CASSLDRFHEQYF. Written as DNA, the CDR3 is TGTGCCAGCAGCTTGGACAGGTTTCACGAGCAGTACTTC. V and J are TRBV5-6 and TRBJ2-7; maybe TRBD1 (5 bases). V lost 0 bases to trimming and J lost 5 bases, with 9 bases between them. In germline, CDR1 is SGHDT, CDR2 YYEEEE. The CDR3 sequence is 13 residues long.

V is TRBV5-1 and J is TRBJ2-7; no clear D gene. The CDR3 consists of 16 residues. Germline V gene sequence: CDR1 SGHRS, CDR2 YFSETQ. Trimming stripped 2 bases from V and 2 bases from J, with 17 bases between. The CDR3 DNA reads TGCGCCAGCAGCTTTTATGGGTGGGCGGTTACCTACGAGCAGTACTTC. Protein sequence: CASSFYGWAVTYEQYF.

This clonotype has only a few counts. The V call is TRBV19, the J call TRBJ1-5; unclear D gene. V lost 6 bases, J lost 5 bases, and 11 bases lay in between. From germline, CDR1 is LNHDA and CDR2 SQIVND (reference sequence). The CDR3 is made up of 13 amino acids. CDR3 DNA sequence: TGTGCCAGTAGCCATCTTGGGGATCAGCCCCAGCATTTT. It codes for CASSHLGDQPQHF.

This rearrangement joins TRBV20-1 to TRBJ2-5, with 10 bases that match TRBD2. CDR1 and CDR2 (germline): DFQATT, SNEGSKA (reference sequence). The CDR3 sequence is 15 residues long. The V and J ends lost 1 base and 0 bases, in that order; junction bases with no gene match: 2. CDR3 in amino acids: CSARASGGYQETQYF. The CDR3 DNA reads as TGCAGTGCTAGAGCTAGCGGGGGCTACCAAGAGACCCAGTACTTC.

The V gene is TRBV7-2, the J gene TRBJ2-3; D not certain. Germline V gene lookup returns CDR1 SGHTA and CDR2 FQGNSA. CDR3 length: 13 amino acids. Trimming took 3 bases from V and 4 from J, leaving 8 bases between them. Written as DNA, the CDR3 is TGTGCCAGCAGCTTTAGGGTAGCAGATACGCAGTATTTT. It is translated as CASSFRVADTQYF.

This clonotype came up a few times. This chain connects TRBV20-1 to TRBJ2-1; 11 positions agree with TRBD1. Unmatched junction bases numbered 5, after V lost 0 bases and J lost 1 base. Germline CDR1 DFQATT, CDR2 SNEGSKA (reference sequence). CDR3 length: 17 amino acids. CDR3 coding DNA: TGCAGTGCTAGAGATACGGGACAGGGGGTTTCCTACAATGAGCAGTTCTTC. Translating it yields CSARDTGQGVSYNEQFF.

The CDR3: CASSLDPAMNTEAFF. The CDR3 coding sequence is TGCGCCAGCAGCTTGGATCCGGCTATGAACACTGAAGCTTTCTTT. V and J are TRBV5-1 and TRBJ1-1; no firm D call. The CDR3 sequence is 15 residues long. Germline CDR1 is SGHRS and CDR2 is YFSETQ. Trimming stripped 0 bases from V and 0 bases from J, with 9 bases between.

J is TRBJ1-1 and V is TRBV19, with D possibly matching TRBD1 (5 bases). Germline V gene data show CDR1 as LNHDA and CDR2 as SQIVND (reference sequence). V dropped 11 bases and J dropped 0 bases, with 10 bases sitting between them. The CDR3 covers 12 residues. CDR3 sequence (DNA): TGTGCCGCGGGGCAGTTGAACACTGAAGCTTTCTTT. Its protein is CAAGQLNTEAFF.

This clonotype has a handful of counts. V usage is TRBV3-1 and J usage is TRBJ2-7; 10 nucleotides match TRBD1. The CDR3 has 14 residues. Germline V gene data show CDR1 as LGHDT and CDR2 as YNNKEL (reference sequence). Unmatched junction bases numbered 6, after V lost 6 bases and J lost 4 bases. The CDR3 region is CASSPTGGKYEQYF. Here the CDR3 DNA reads TGTGCCAGCAGTCCGACAGGGGGCAAGTACGAGCAGTACTTC.

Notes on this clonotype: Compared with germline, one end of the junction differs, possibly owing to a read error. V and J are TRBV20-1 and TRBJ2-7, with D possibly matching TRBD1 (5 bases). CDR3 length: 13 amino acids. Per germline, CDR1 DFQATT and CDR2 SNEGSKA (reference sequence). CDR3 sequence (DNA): TGCAGTGCTAGCGCGACAGCGTCCTACGGGCAGTACTTC. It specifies CSASATASYGQYF.

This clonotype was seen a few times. The CDR3: CSAQPPQGAPLHF. The CDR3 bases are TGCAGTGCCCAACCCCCGCAGGGGGCCCCCCTCCACTTT. The V and J genes are TRBV20-1 and TRBJ1-6; 8 bases are shared with TRBD1. With V trimmed by 6 bases and J by 13 bases, 11 bases remained unmatched. In germline, CDR1 is DFQATT, CDR2 SNEGSKA (reference sequence). The CDR3 covers 13 residues.

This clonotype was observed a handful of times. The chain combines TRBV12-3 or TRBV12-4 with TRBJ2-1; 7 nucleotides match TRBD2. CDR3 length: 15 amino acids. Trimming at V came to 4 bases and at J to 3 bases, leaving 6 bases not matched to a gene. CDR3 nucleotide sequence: TGTGCCAGCAGTTCGCGGGGGACCTTCTACAATGAGCAGTTCTTC. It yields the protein CASSSRGTFYNEQFF.

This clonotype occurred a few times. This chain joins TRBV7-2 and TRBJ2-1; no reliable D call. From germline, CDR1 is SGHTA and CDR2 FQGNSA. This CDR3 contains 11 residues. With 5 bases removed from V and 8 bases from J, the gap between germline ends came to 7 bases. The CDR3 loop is CASSPAYEQFF. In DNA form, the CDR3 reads TGTGCCAGCAGCCCCGCTTATGAGCAGTTCTTC.

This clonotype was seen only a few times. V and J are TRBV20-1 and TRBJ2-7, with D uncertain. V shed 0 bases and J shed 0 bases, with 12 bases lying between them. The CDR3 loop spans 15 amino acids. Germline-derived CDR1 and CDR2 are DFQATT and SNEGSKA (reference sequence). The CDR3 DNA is TGCAGTGCTAGAGATCGACTTTGGTTCTCCTACGAGCAGTACTTC. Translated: CSARDRLWFSYEQYF.

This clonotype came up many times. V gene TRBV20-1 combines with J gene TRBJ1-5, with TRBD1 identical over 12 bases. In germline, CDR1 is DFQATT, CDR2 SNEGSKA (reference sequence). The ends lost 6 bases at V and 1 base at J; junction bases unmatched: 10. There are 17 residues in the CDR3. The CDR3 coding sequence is TGCAGTGCCATCTTGGGGACAGGGGGCATGAGCAATCAGCCCCAGCATTTT. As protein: CSAILGTGGMSNQPQHF.

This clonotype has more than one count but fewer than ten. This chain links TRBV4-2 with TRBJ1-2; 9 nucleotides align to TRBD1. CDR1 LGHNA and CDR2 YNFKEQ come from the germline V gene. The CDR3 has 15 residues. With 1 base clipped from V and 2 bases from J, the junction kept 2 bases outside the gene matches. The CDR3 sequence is CASSQGTGGNYGYTF. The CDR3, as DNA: TGTGCCAGCAGCCAAGGAACAGGGGGCAACTATGGCTACACCTTC.